These 25 T cell receptor beta chains were all obtained from the same sample, sequenced in a study of cytomegalovirus exposure and HLA in healthy donors. The PCR was carried out with 60 Vbeta primers and 13 Jbeta primers. The protocol was immunoSEQ multiplex PCR, while the TCRdb copy is restricted to in-frame clones and leaves out a portion. The table includes around 100,000 clones, 70% to 80% detected once. The sequencing input was PBMCs. The receptor source for this set is a woman under 30 in good health and CMV-seropositive.

This chain connects TRBV5-6 to TRBJ1-4; D not resolved. The CDR3 spans 17 residues. Trimming pared 1 base from V and 5 bases from J, leaving 18 bases between. Germline-derived CDR1 and CDR2 are SGHDT and YYEEEE. CDR3 sequence reads: CASSLPFTRSYNEKLFF. The CDR3 DNA is TGTGCCAGCAGCTTGCCCTTTACGAGGTCCTACAATGAAAAACTGTTTTTT.

The chain links TRBV27 to TRBJ1-1; 8 bases agree with TRBD1. The CDR3 sequence is 15 residues long. Germline CDR1 MNHEY, CDR2 SMNVEV (reference sequence). The V gene end was trimmed by 5 bases and the J gene end by 1 base; junction bases not matched to a gene: 6. The CDR3 region is CASSADRAWNTEAFF. In DNA, the CDR3 is TGTGCCAGCAGTGCGGACAGGGCCTGGAACACTGAAGCTTTCTTT.

J is TRBJ2-2 and V is TRBV7-9; a possible D gene is TRBD2 (6 bases). The CDR3 contains 15 residues. From germline, CDR1 is SEHNR and CDR2 FQNEAQ (reference sequence). Between the trimmed V and J ends, which lost 6 bases and 0 bases, there was a span of 11 bases. The CDR3 protein is CASRSDYSNTGELFF. In DNA, the CDR3 is TGTGCCAGCAGATCGGACTACTCGAACACCGGGGAGCTGTTTTTT.

This clone has a single count. The chain employs TRBV5-1 and TRBJ2-1, with 13 bases aligning to TRBD2. The V gene's germline CDR1 is SGHRS and CDR2 YFSETQ. This CDR3 contains 17 residues. J gave up 4 bases and V 3 bases, and 7 bases lay outside the gene matches. The CDR3 DNA is TGCGCCAGCAGCTACCGGACTAGCGGGAGTAGGTACAATGAGCAGTTCTTC. Translated: CASSYRTSGSRYNEQFF. Variable domain in full (rest from reference TRBV5-1 and TRBJ2-1): KAGVTQTPRYLIKTRGQQVTLSCSPISGHRSVSWYQQTPGQGLQFLFEYFSETQRNKGNFPGRFSGRQFSNSRSEMNVSTLELGDSALYLCASSYRTSGSRYNEQFFGPGTRLTVL.

The chain is built from TRBV9 and TRBJ2-5, with TRBD2 as a possible D gene (6 bases). The CDR3 loop spans 18 amino acids. Germline loops: CDR1 SGDLS, CDR2 YYNGEE. V lost 3 bases and J lost 7, with 28 bases in between. The CDR3 is CASSAHVRDPGSFSTQYF. CDR3 DNA sequence: TGTGCCAGCAGCGCCCATGTGCGGGACCCCGGTTCCTTTTCGACCCAGTACTTC.

This clone is a singleton in its sample. The chain joins TRBV19 to TRBJ2-5; D is possibly TRBD1 (6 bases). The germline gives CDR1 LNHDA, CDR2 SQIVND (reference sequence). The CDR3 is 14 residues long. V was shortened by 2 bases and J by 3 bases, with 10 bases between the two germline ends. The CDR3 DNA follows: TGTGCCAGTAGTATAACGGCAGGGGAAGAGACCCAGTACTTC. Translated, it gives CASSITAGEETQYF.

This chain links TRBV12-5 with TRBJ2-3, with 13 bases identical to TRBD2. V trimming: 5 bases; J trimming: 4 bases; junction bases outside the gene matches: 6. The CDR3 is 16 amino acids. Germline V gives CDR1 LGHNT, CDR2 FRNRAP. This chain's CDR3 is CASGPGTSGIPDTQYF. For the CDR3, the DNA is TGTGCTAGTGGTCCCGGGACTAGCGGGATCCCAGATACGCAGTATTTT. The full variable domain, with the rest looked up from reference TRBV12-5 and TRBJ2-3, is DARVTQTPRHKVTEMGQEVTMRCQPILGHNTVFWYRQTMMQGLELLAYFRNRAPLDDSGMPKDRFSAEMPDATLATLKIQPSEPRDSAVYFCASGPGTSGIPDTQYFGPGTRLTVL.

The chain carries TRBV6-1 and TRBJ1-1, with a tentative D call TRBD1 (6 bases). Looked up from germline, CDR1 is MNHNS and CDR2 is SASEGT. The germline V and J ends were trimmed by 6 bases and 1 base, with 15 bases remaining between them. The CDR3 sequence is 15 residues long. The CDR3, as DNA: TGTGCCAGCAGAACAGGGTTCGGAGGGAACACTGAAGCTTTCTTT. Protein: CASRTGFGGNTEAFF.

The sample holds a few counts of this clone. The chain is built from TRBV14 and TRBJ2-3; D is possibly TRBD1 (6 bases). The V and J ends lost 2 bases and 7 bases respectively, with 13 bases between them. Germline lookup yields CDR1 SGHDN and CDR2 FVKESK. The CDR3 sequence is 14 residues long. The CDR3 DNA reads TGTGCCAGCAGCCAACCCCCAGGGGAAAATACGCAGTATTTT. Translated: CASSQPPGENTQYF.

The genes are TRBV6-5 and TRBJ1-5, with D tentatively TRBD1 (6 bases). Between the trimmed V and J ends, which lost 7 bases and 6 bases, there was a span of 16 bases. There are 14 residues in the CDR3. Germline CDR1 MNHEY, CDR2 SVGAGI. CDR3: CASKEGGDRQPQHF. The CDR3 coding sequence is TGTGCCAGCAAAGAGGGGGGGGATCGTCAGCCCCAGCATTTT.

This clone was observed a single time. The J gene is TRBJ1-5, the V gene TRBV19, with 7 positions matching TRBD1. CDR3 length equals 15 residues. V was clipped by 5 bases and J by 3 bases; unmatched bases: 7. CDR1 LNHDA and CDR2 SQIVND come from the germline V gene (reference sequence). The CDR3 nucleotides are TGTGCCAGTAGTGCCCGGACAGGCTCCAATCAGCCCCAGCATTTT. This translates into CASSARTGSNQPQHF.

This clone has more than one count but fewer than ten. CDR3 nucleotide sequence: TGTGCCAGCAGTTACCTGACTGGGGACAGGGATGGAACTACGTTTTTT. This sequence encodes CASSYLTGDRDGTTFF. The V and J genes are TRBV6-6 and TRBJ1-4; TRBD1 aligns across 9 bases. This CDR3 is built from 16 residues. Germline assignment: CDR1 MNHNY and CDR2 SVGAGI (reference sequence). Trimming took 2 bases from V and 16 from J; bases not matched to a gene: 17.

The chain has TRBV4-1 and TRBJ2-1; D ambiguous. Per germline, CDR1 MGHRA and CDR2 YSYEKL. Trimming removed 1 base at V and 4 bases at J, with 8 bases between. The CDR3 has 14 residues. CDR3 coding DNA: TGCGCCAGCAGCCAAGGTCCCAAATACAATGAGCAGTTCTTC. It is translated as CASSQGPKYNEQFF.

This chain joins TRBV6-5 and TRBJ2-7, with TRBD1 matching over 8 bases. V shed 6 bases, J shed 2 bases, and the junction held 3 bases outside the gene matches. The CDR3 runs to 13 residues. The germline CDR1 and CDR2 sequences are MNHEY and SVGAGI. The CDR3 DNA reads as TGTGCCAGCAGGAGGACAGGGACCTACGAGCAGTACTTC. Translation: CASRRTGTYEQYF.

The chain employs TRBV4-1 and TRBJ2-5; perhaps TRBD2 as D (6 bases). This CDR3 is 14 amino acids long. Deletions cut 0 bases from V and 4 bases from J, with 9 bases between. Germline loops: CDR1 MGHRA, CDR2 YSYEKL. The chain's CDR3 is CASSQDVGGETQYF. CDR3 bases: TGCGCCAGCAGCCAAGATGTCGGGGGAGAGACCCAGTACTTC.

The gene calls are TRBV5-6 and TRBJ2-7, with 8 bases lining up with TRBD1. V trimming: 0 bases; J trimming: 2 bases; junction bases outside the gene matches: 7. This CDR3 has 16 amino acids. Germline assignment: CDR1 SGHDT and CDR2 YYEEEE. DNA for the CDR3: TGTGCCAGCAGCTTGGCCGGGACAGGACCGACCTACGAGCAGTACTTC. Translating it yields CASSLAGTGPTYEQYF.

The rearrangement links TRBV5-4 to TRBJ2-5; perhaps TRBD1 as D (5 bases). The CDR3 totals 15 residues. The germline gives CDR1 SGHNT, CDR2 YYREEE (reference sequence). V lost 1 base and J lost 4, with 14 bases in between. The CDR3 nucleotides read TGTGCCAGCAGCTTGAGTCAGGGAAGTGGAGAGACCCAGTACTTC. As protein: CASSLSQGSGETQYF.

V usage is TRBV4-1 and J usage is TRBJ2-2; D unclear. The CDR3 is made up of 14 amino acids. V was cut by 4 bases and J by 1 base, with 7 bases left in between. Germline V CDR1 and CDR2: MGHRA, YSYEKL. The CDR3 reads CASSPDWNTGELFF. The CDR3 region has the DNA TGCGCCAGCAGCCCAGACTGGAACACCGGGGAGCTGTTTTTT.

The chain links TRBV7-9 to TRBJ2-4; the D gene is possibly TRBD1 (6 bases). The CDR3 covers 13 residues. Between the trimmed V and J ends, which lost 4 bases and 8 bases, there was a span of 12 bases. Germline assignment: CDR1 SEHNR and CDR2 FQNEAQ (reference sequence). The CDR3 coding sequence is TGTGCCAGCAGCTCCGGACAGAGTGACATTCAGTACTTC. Encoded protein: CASSSGQSDIQYF.

This chain links TRBV7-3 with TRBJ2-3; 7 nucleotides line up with TRBD1. The CDR3 contains 19 residues. With 5 bases clipped from V and 2 bases from J, the junction kept 19 bases outside the gene matches. Germline values: CDR1 SGHTA, CDR2 FQGTGA. This chain's CDR3 is CASSPTGQGRTGHTDTQYF. DNA of the CDR3: TGTGCCAGCAGCCCGACCGGGCAGGGACGGACAGGACACACAGATACGCAGTATTTT.

V is TRBV5-1 and J is TRBJ2-1; D is possibly TRBD2 (5 bases). In germline, CDR1 is SGHRS, CDR2 YFSETQ. The V end was cut by 2 bases, the J end by 7 bases, with 19 bases between. The CDR3 totals 16 residues. CDR3 protein: CASSFGLLREGNEQFF. The CDR3 coding sequence is TGCGCCAGCAGCTTCGGTTTGTTGAGGGAAGGGAATGAGCAGTTCTTC.

This CDR3 is CAISAGGVTLNEQFF. In DNA form, the CDR3 reads TGTGCCATCAGTGCTGGCGGGGTTACTTTGAATGAGCAGTTCTTC. The chain combines TRBV10-3 with TRBJ2-1, with a tentative D call TRBD2 (6 bases). Trimming cost V 4 bases and J 7 bases, with 17 bases left between them. The CDR3 extends over 15 amino acids. CDR1 is ENHRY and CDR2 is SYGVKD in the germline V gene.

This clone appeared a few times. The chain recombines TRBV5-1 with TRBJ1-2; D may be TRBD1 (5 bases). Germline lookup yields CDR1 SGHRS and CDR2 YFSETQ. Trimming removed 1 base from V and 6 bases from J, with 13 bases in between. The CDR3 is 14 amino acids. CDR3 amino acids: CASSLNEDIDGYTF. The CDR3 region has the DNA TGCGCCAGCAGCTTGAATGAGGACATAGATGGCTACACCTTC.

The V call is TRBV25-1, the J call TRBJ1-5; tentative D call: TRBD1 (5 bases). Germline CDR1 and CDR2: MGHDK and SYGVNS. CDR3 length: 12 residues. V was clipped by 6 bases and J by 9 bases, with 12 bases between them. In DNA, the CDR3 is TGTGCCAGCAGCCATCAGGGAGGGCCCCAGCATTTT. This encodes CASSHQGGPQHF.

The CDR3 sequence is CASSQVQMSGNTIYF. Here the CDR3 DNA reads TGTGCCAGCAGCCAAGTACAAATGTCTGGAAACACCATATATTTT. The chain is built from TRBV14 and TRBJ1-3, with no clear D. Germline V gene data show CDR1 as SGHDN and CDR2 as FVKESK. Trimming cost V 1 base and J 1 base, with 8 bases left between them. The CDR3 sequence is 15 residues long. Full variable domain (missing parts from reference TRBV14 and TRBJ1-3): EAGVTQFPSHSVIEKGQTVTLRCDPISGHDNLYWYRRVMGKEIKFLLHFVKESKQDESGMPNNRFLAERTGGTYSTLKVQPAELEDSGVYFCASSQVQMSGNTIYFGEGSWLTVV.